This T cell receptor beta chain comes out of a study of Graves' ophthalmopathy and Graves' hyperthyroidism. Study-wide findings and caveats: Prediction of ophthalmopathy progression reached roughly 70% sensitivity and roughly 72% specificity. Thyroid clonotypes that were expanded above 0.001 frequency mostly also appeared in blood.

This clonotype has at least ten counts. Its antigen is currently unknown. Other autoimmune disease, uncontrolled infection, pregnancy and lactation led to exclusion. Clinical symptoms, serum thyroxine, TRAb, thyroid ultrasound and orbital computed tomography formed the basis of diagnosis. Amplification of TCR beta CDR3 regions used RNA transcripts. Amplification began with first-round RT-PCR using HTBI primers, then second-round multiplex PCR was performed. TCRdb reprocessed the multiplex PCR reads with MiXCR, giving one entry per CDR3 protein. The table includes around 340,000 distinct CDR3 sequences, roughly 15% detected once. The specimen was peripheral blood. The sequence came from an adult man with Graves' ophthalmopathy.

The chain's CDR3 is CASSATGSVEYF. CDR3 bases: TGTGCCAGCAGTGCGACAGGGTCGGTGGAGTACTTC. The chain combines TRBV6-1 with TRBJ2-7; TRBD1 agrees at 7 bases. V lost 4 bases to trimming and J lost 11 bases; unmatched junction nucleotides: 8. The CDR3 spans 12 residues. CDR1 MNHNS and CDR2 SASEGT come from the germline V gene.